The text below deals with one T cell receptor beta chain. These data are taken from a study of blood T cell repertoires in COVID-19. Overall study context: Sources were T cells, B-cell-depleted T cells, or PBMCs; the material itself was cDNA or gDNA.

Germline CDR1 SGHTA, CDR2 FQGNSA. V shed 0 bases and J shed 4 bases, with 6 bases lying between them. The CDR3 has 13 amino acids. Source study methods: How many nucleated cells were present was estimated from reference gene primer amplification. Only in-frame clones appear in the TCRdb table, and some are missing; sequencing was by immunoSEQ multiplex PCR. D and trimming come from the DNA, and the V and J calls and clone size come from that table. In the table there are a few hundred thousand clones, 80% to 85% of which are singletons. Two consecutive negative NP/OP PCR tests, clearance, or resolved symptoms defined Cohort 3 recovery.

Sequences were obtained from PBMCs or T cells enriched from blood (not recorded which). The genes are TRBV7-2 and TRBJ1-2; unclear D gene. This TCR was recovered from a woman aged 40 to 50 who had recovered from COVID-19. CDR3 protein: CASSLARGYGYTF. CDR3 coding DNA: TGTGCCAGCAGCTTAGCCCGCGGCTATGGCTACACCTTC.